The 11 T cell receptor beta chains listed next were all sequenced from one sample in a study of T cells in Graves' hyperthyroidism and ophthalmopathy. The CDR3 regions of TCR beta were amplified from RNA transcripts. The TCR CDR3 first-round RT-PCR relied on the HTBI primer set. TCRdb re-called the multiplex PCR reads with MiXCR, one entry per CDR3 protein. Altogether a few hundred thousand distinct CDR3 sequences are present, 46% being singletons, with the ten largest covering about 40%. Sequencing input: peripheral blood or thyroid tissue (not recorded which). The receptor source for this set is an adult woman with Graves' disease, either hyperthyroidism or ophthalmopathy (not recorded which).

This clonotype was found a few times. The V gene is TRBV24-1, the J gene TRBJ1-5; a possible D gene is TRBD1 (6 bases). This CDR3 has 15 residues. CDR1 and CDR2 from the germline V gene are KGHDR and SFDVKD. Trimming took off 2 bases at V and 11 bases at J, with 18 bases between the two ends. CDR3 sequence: CATSDSGRGQETQHF. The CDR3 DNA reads TGTGCCACCAGTGATTCGGGACGGGGACAAGAGACCCAGCATTTT.

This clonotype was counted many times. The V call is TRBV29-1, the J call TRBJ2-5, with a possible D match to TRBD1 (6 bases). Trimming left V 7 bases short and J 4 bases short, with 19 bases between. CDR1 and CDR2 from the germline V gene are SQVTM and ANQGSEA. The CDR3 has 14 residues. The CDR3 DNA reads TGCAGCGACCCCGTTGGGGCCAGGGGAGAGACCCAGTACTTC. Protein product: CSDPVGARGETQYF. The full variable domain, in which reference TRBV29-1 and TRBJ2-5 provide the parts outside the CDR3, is SAVISQKPSRDICQRGTSLTIQCQVDSQVTMMFWYRQQPGQSLTLIATANQGSEATYESGFVIDKFPISRPNLTFSTLTVSNMSPEDSSIYLCSDPVGARGETQYFGPGTRLLVL.

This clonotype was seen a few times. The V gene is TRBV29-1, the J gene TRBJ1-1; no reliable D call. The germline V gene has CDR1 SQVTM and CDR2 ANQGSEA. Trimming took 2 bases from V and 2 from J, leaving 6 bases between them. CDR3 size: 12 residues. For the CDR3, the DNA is TGCAGCGTTGAAATCGGTAACACTGAAGCTTTCTTT. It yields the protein CSVEIGNTEAFF.

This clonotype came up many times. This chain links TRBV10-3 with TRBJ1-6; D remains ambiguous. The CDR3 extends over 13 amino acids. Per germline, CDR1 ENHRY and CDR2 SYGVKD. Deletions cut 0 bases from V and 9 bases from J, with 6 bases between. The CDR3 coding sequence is TGTGCCATCAGTGAGTCCCGTACTTCACCCCTCCACTTT. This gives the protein CAISESRTSPLHF.

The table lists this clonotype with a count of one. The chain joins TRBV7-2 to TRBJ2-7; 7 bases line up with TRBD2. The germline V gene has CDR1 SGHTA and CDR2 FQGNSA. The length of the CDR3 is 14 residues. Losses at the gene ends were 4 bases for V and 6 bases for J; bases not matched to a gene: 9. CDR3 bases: TGTGCCAGCAGCTCCGGGACTATCCCCTCCGAGCAGTACTTC. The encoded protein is CASSSGTIPSEQYF.

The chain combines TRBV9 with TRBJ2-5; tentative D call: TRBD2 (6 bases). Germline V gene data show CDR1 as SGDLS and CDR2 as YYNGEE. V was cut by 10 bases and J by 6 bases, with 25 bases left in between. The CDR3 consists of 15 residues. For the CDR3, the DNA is TGTGCCTCCACGGGGGTTCAGAACACCGGGAAGACCCAGTACTTC. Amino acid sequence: CASTGVQNTGKTQYF.

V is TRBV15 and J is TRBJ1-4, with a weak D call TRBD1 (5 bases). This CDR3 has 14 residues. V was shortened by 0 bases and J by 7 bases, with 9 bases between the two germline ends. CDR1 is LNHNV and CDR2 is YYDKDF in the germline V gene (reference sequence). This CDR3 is CATSRDGASEKLFF. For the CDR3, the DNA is TGTGCCACCAGCAGAGATGGGGCTTCTGAAAAACTGTTTTTT.

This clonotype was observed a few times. DNA of the CDR3: TGTGCCAGCAGCTTTTGGACGGGAATGTACAATGAGCAGTTCTTC. Amino acid sequence: CASSFWTGMYNEQFF. This sequence joins TRBV11-2 and TRBJ2-1, with a weak D call TRBD2 (5 bases). Trimming removed 3 bases at V and 4 bases at J, with 13 bases between. CDR3 length: 15 amino acids. Germline CDR1 SGHAT, CDR2 FQNNGV.

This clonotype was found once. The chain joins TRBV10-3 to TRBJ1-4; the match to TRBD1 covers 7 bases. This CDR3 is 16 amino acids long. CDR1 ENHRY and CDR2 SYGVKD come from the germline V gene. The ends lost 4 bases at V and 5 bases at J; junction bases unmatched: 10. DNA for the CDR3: TGTGCCATCAGTGGGCAACCGGGACAGAAGAATGAAAAACTGTTTTTT. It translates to CAISGQPGQKNEKLFF.

As DNA, the CDR3 is TGTGCCAGCAGGGACAGTCTTTACTACGAGCAGTACTTC. This translates into CASRDSLYYEQYF. The rearrangement joins TRBV25-1 to TRBJ2-7; D is possibly TRBD1 (6 bases). Germline assignment: CDR1 MGHDK and CDR2 SYGVNS. The CDR3 has 13 residues. Trimming cost V 6 bases and J 3 bases, with 12 bases left between them.

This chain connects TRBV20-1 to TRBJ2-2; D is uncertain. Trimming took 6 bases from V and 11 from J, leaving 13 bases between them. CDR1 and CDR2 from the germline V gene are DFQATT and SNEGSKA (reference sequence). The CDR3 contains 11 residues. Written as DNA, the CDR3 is TGCAGTGCCAATAGGGTTGGTGAGCTGTTTTTT. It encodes CSANRVGELFF.